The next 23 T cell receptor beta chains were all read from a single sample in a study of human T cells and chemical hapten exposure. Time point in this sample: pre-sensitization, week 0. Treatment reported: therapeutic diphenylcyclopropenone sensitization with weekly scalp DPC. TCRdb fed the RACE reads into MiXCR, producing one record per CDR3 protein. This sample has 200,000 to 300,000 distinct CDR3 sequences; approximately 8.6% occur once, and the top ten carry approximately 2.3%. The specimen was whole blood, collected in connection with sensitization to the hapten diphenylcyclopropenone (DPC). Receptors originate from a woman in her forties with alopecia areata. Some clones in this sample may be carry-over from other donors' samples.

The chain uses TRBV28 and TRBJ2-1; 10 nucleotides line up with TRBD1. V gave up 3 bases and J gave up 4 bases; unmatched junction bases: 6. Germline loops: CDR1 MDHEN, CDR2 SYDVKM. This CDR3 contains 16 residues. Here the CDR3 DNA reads TGTGCCAGCAGTTTCCCGGGACAGGGGAGTTACAATGAGCAGTTCTTC. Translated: CASSFPGQGSYNEQFF.

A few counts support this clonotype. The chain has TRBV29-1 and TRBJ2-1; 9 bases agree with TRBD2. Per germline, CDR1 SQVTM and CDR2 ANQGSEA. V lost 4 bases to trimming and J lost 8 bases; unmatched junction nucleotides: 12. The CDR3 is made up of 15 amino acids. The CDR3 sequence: CSVVRIAGGPDEQFF. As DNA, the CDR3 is TGCAGCGTTGTCCGTATTGCGGGAGGGCCGGATGAGCAGTTCTTC.

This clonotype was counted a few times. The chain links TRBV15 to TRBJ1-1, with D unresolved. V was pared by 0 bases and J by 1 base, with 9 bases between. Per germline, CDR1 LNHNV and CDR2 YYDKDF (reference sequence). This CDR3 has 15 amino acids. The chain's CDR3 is CATSRDMDGNTEAFF. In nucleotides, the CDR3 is TGTGCCACCAGCAGAGATATGGACGGGAACACTGAAGCTTTCTTT.

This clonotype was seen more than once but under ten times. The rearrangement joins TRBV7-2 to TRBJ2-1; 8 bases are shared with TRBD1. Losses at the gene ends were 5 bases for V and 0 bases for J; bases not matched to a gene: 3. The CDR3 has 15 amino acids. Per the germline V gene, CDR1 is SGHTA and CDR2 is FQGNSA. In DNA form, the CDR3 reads TGTGCCAGCAGCACCCAGGGGGCCTCCTACAATGAGCAGTTCTTC. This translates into CASSTQGASYNEQFF.

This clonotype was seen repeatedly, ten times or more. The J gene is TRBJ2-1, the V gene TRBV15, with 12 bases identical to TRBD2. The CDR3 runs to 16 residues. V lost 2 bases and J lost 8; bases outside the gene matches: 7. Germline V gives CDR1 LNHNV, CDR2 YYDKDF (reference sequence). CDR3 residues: CATSRKSLAGGDEQFF. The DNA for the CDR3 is TGTGCCACCAGCAGAAAGTCGCTAGCGGGAGGGGATGAGCAGTTCTTC.

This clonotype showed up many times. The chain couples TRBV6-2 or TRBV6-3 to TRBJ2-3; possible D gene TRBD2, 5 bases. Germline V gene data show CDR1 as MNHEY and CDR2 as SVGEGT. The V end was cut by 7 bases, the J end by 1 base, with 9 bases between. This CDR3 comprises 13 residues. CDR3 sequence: CASTARGTDTQYF. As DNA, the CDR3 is TGTGCCAGCACAGCGAGGGGCACAGATACGCAGTATTTT.

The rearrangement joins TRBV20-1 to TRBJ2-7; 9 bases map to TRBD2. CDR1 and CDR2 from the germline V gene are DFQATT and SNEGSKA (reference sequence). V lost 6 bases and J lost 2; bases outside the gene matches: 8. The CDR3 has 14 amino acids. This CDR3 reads CSATLAGVPYEQYF. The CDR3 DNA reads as TGCAGTGCCACATTAGCGGGAGTACCCTACGAGCAGTACTTC.

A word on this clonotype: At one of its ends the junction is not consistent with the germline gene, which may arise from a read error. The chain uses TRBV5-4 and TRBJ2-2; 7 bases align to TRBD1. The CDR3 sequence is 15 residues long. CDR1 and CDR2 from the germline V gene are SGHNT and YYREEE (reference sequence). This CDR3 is CASSLRDRYTRELFF. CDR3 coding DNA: TGTGCCAGCAGCTTGAGGGACAGATACACCAGGGAGCTGTTTTTT. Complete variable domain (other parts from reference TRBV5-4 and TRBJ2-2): ETGVTQSPTHLIKTRGQQVTLRCSSQSGHNTVSWYQQALGQGPQFIFQYYREEENGRGNFPPRFSGLQFPNYSSELNVNALELDDSALYLCASSLRDRYTRELFFGEGSRLTVL.

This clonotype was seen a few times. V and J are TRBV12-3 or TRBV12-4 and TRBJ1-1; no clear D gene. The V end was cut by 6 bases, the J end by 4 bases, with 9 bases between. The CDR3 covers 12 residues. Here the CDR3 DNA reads TGTGCCAGCAGAGAGAGCTCCACTGAAGCTTTCTTT. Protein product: CASRESSTEAFF.

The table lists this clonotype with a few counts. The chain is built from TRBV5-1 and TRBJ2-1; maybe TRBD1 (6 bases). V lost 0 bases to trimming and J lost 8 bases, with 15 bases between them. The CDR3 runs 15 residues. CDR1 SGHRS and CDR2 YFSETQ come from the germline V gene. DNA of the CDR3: TGCGCCAGCAGCTTGGTTAGGCAGGGGAGCGATGAGCAGTTCTTC. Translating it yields CASSLVRQGSDEQFF.

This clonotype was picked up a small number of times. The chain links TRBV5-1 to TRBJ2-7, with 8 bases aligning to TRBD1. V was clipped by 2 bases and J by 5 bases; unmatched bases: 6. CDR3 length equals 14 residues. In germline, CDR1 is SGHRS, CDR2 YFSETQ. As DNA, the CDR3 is TGCGCCAGCAGCTTCGACAGGGGTTGGGACGAGCAGTACTTC. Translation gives CASSFDRGWDEQYF.

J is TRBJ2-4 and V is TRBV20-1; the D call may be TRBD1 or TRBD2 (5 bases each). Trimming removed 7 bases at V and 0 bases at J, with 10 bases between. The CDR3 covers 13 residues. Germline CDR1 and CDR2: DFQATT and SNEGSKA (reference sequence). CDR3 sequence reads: CSDRDVAKNIQYF. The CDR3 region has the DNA TGCAGTGACCGGGACGTAGCCAAAAACATTCAGTACTTC.

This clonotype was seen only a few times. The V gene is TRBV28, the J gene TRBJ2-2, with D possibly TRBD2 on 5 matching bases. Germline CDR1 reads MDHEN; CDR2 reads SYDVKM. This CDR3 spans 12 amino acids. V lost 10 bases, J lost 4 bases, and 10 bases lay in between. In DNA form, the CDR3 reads TGTGCCACCAATCGGGGCACCGGGGAGCTGTTTTTT. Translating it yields CATNRGTGELFF.

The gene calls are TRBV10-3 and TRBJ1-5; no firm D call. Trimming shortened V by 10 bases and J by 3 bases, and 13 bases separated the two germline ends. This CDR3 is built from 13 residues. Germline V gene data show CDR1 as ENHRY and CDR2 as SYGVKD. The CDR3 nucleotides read TGTGCCACAACCGGAGGAATCAATCAGCCCCAGCATTTT. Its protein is CATTGGINQPQHF.

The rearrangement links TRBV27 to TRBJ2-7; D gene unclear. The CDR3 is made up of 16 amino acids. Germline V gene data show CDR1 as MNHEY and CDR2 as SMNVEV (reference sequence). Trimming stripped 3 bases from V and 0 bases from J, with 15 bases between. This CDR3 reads CASSFGSFTSSYEQYF. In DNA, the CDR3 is TGTGCCAGCAGTTTCGGCAGCTTCACGAGCTCCTACGAGCAGTACTTC.

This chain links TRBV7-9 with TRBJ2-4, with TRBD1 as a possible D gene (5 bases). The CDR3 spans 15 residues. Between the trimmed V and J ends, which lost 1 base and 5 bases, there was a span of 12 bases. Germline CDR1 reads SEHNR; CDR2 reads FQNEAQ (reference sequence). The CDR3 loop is CASSLGTTIENIQYF. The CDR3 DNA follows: TGTGCCAGCAGCTTAGGGACAACTATAGAAAACATTCAGTACTTC.

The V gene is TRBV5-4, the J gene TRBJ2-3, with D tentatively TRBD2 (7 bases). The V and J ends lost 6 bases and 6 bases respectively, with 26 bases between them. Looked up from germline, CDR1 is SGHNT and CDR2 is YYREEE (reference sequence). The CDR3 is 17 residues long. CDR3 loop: CASNPGRGGAGTDTQYF. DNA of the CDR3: TGTGCCAGCAACCCTGGAAGGGGGGGCGCCGGGACGGATACGCAGTATTTT.

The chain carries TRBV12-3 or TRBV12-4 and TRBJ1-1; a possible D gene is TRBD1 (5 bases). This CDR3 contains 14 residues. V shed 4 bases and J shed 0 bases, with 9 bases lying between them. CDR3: CASSWGGMNTEAFF. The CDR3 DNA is TGTGCCAGCAGTTGGGGGGGGATGAACACTGAAGCTTTCTTT.

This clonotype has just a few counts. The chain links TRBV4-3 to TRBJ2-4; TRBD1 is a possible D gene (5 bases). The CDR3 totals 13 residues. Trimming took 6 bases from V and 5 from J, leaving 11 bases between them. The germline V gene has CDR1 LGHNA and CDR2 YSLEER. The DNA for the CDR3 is TGCGCCAGCAGTCTACAAGGGGAAAACATTCAGTACTTC. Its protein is CASSLQGENIQYF.

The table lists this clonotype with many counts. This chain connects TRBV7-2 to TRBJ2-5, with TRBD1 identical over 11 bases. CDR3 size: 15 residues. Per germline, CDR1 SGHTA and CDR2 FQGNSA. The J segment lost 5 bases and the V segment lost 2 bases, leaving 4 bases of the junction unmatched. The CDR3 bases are TGTGCCAGCAGCTTACGTTGGGACAGGGGGGAGACCCAGTACTTC. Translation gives CASSLRWDRGETQYF. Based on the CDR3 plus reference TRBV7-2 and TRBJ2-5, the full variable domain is GAGVSQSPSNKVTEKGKDVELRCDPISGHTALYWYRQSLGQGLEFLIYFQGNSAPDKSGLPSDRFSAERTGGSVSTLTIQRTQQEDSAVYLCASSLRWDRGETQYFGPGTRLLVL.

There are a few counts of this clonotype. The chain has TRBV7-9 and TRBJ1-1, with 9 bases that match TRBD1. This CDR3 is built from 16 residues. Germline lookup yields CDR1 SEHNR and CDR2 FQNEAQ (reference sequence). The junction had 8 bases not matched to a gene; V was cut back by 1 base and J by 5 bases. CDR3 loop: CASSLGTNRGRTEAFF. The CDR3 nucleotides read TGTGCCAGCAGCTTAGGAACTAACAGGGGGCGAACTGAAGCTTTCTTT.

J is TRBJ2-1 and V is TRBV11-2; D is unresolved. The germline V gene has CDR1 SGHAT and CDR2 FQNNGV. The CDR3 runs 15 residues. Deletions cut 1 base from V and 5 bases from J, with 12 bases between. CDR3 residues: CASSLGGYANNEQFF. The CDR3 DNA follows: TGTGCCAGCAGCTTAGGTGGATACGCGAACAATGAGCAGTTCTTC.

DNA for the CDR3: TGTGCCAGCAGCACACAGGGCTACGAGCAGTACTTC. This sequence encodes CASSTQGYEQYF. The gene calls are TRBV11-1 and TRBJ2-7; the D gene is possibly TRBD1 (6 bases). This CDR3 comprises 12 residues. Between the trimmed V and J ends, which lost 5 bases and 3 bases, there was a span of 8 bases. Germline values: CDR1 SGHAT, CDR2 FQDESV (reference sequence).